Below, 9 T cell receptor beta chains from the same sample are listed, as sequenced in a study of memory CD4+ T cells and cytomegalovirus serostatus. The sort gate was single viable CD3+CD4+CD8-CD45RO+ cells for memory CD4+ T cells. Measured with immunoSEQ multiplex PCR; TCRdb has only the in-frame clones, and not every one. The table records roughly 50,000 clones, roughly 85% of them present only once. Sample: memory CD4+ T cells from blood. The receptors come from an adult in good health and CMV-seronegative. Some clones in this sample may be carry-over from other donors' samples.

The rearrangement links TRBV7-3 to TRBJ2-1; 8 bases line up with TRBD2. This CDR3 spans 12 amino acids. V was clipped by 4 bases and J by 10 bases; unmatched bases: 3. Germline V gene data show CDR1 as SGHTA and CDR2 as FQGTGA. The CDR3 region has the DNA TGTGCCAGCAGCTCACCGGGGGGGGAGCAGTTCTTC. Translation: CASSSPGGEQFF.

The chain combines TRBV6-6 with TRBJ1-4; D gene uncertain. Trimming pared 11 bases from V and 8 bases from J, leaving 12 bases between. The CDR3 extends over 11 amino acids. Looked up from germline, CDR1 is MNHNY and CDR2 is SVGAGI (reference sequence). The CDR3 DNA sequence: TGTGCCTGCTACTTCGGAGAAAAACTGTTTTTT. Translated, it gives CACYFGEKLFF.

The V call is TRBV19, the J call TRBJ1-3; no firm D call. V was shortened by 7 bases and J by 0 bases, with 16 bases between the two germline ends. Looked up from germline, CDR1 is LNHDA and CDR2 is SQIVND (reference sequence). This CDR3 has 16 residues. CDR3 coding DNA: TGTGCCAGTAAGCTGGGTCCAGCCTTCTCTGGAAACACCATATATTTT. It is translated as CASKLGPAFSGNTIYF. Full variable domain (remainder filled in from reference TRBV19 and TRBJ1-3): DGGITQSPKYLFRKEGQNVTLSCEQNLNHDAMYWYRQDPGQGLRLIYYSQIVNDFQKGDIAEGYSVSREKKESFPLTVTSAQKNPTAFYLCASKLGPAFSGNTIYFGEGSWLTVV.

This clone is a singleton in its sample. This sequence joins TRBV11-2 and TRBJ2-5, with D perhaps matching TRBD2 (6 bases). CDR3 length: 16 amino acids. The germline gives CDR1 SGHAT, CDR2 FQNNGV. V was clipped by 5 bases and J by 5 bases, with 21 bases between them. As DNA, the CDR3 is TGTGCCAGCAGCCCACTGATTAGCGGACCCCGTGAGACCCAGTACTTC. Residues: CASSPLISGPRETQYF.

The chain employs TRBV9 and TRBJ2-6, with 7 positions matching TRBD2. In germline, CDR1 is SGDLS, CDR2 YYNGEE. CDR3 length: 18 amino acids. The V gene end was trimmed by 4 bases and the J gene end by 0 bases; junction bases not matched to a gene: 10. The DNA for the CDR3 is TGTGCCAGCAGCCTTACGACTAGCCCGAGCTCTGGGGCCAACGTCCTGACTTTC. Protein product: CASSLTTSPSSGANVLTF.

The chain recombines TRBV9 with TRBJ1-1; D uncertain. This CDR3 region has 13 residues. Germline V lookup: CDR1 SGDLS, CDR2 YYNGEE. Trimming left V 4 bases short and J 3 bases short, with 10 bases between. The CDR3 is CASSPYIDTEAFF. In DNA form, the CDR3 reads TGTGCCAGCAGCCCCTACATCGACACTGAAGCTTTCTTT.

V and J are TRBV5-1 and TRBJ2-7; TRBD2 matches 7 bases. V shed 5 bases, J shed 5 bases, and the junction held 10 bases outside the gene matches. The CDR3 consists of 14 residues. Germline CDR1 SGHRS, CDR2 YFSETQ. The CDR3 spells CASSFGGGSNEQYF. For the CDR3, the DNA is TGCGCCAGCAGTTTCGGTGGCGGGAGTAACGAGCAGTACTTC.

The chain uses TRBV5-1 and TRBJ1-2; D remains ambiguous. Trimming took 4 bases from V and 8 from J, leaving 18 bases between them. Germline V gives CDR1 SGHRS, CDR2 YFSETQ. There are 14 residues in the CDR3. The chain's CDR3 is CASSAKGAGEGYTF. Here the CDR3 DNA reads TGCGCCAGCAGCGCGAAGGGAGCCGGAGAGGGCTACACCTTC.

This CDR3 reads CASFSYEQYF. The DNA of the CDR3 is TGTGCCAGCTTTTCCTACGAGCAGTACTTC. The chain employs TRBV6-1 and TRBJ2-7; D not resolved. With 8 bases removed from V and 1 base from J, the gap between germline ends came to 3 bases. CDR1 and CDR2 from the germline V gene are MNHNS and SASEGT. The CDR3 contains 10 residues.